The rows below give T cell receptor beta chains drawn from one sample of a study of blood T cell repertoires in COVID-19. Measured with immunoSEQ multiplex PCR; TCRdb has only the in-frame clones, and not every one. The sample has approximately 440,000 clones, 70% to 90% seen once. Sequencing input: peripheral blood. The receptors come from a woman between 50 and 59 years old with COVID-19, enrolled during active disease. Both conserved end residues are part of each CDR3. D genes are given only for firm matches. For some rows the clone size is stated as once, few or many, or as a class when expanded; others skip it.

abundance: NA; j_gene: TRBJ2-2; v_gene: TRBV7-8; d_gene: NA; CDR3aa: CASSLVYRAARKNTGELFF; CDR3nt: TGTGCCAGCAGCTTAGTTTATCGCGCCGCGCGGAAGAACACCGGGGAGCTGTTTTTT
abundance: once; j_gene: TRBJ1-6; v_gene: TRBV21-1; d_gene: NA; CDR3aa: CASSRQREGRGCSYNSPLHF; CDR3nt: TGTGCCAGCAGCAGACAAAGGGAAGGCAGGGGTTGCTCCTATAATTCACCCCTCCACTTT
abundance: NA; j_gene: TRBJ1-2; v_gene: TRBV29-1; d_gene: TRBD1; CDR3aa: CSVLRSGQLGYGYTF; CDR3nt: TGCAGCGTTCTCCGTTCGGGACAGTTGGGCTATGGCTACACCTTC
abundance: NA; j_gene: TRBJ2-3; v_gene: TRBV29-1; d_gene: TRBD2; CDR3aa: CSVALAGRTDTQYF; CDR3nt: TGCAGCGTCGCTCTAGCGGGGCGCACAGATACGCAGTATTTT
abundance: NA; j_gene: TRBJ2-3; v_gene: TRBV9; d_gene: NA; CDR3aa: CASSVRLAGTDTQYF; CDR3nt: TGTGCCAGCAGCGTACGCCTAGCCGGGACAGATACGCAGTATTTT
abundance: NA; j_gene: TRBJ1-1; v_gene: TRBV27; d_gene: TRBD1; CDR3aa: CASSLGTGGNTEAFF; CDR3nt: TGTGCCAGCAGTTTGGGGACAGGAGGGAACACTGAAGCTTTCTTT
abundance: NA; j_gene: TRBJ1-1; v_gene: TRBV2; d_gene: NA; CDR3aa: CASRIRDTEAFF; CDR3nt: TGTGCCAGCAGGATCAGGGACACTGAAGCTTTCTTT
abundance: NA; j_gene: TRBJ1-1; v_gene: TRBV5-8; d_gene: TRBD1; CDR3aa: CASSPDRAQAFF; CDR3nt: TGTGCCAGCAGCCCAGACAGGGCTCAAGCTTTCTTT
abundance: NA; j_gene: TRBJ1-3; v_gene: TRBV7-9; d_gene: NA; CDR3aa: CASSLPGASGNTIYF; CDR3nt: TGTGCCAGCAGCTTACCAGGGGCCTCTGGAAACACCATATATTTT
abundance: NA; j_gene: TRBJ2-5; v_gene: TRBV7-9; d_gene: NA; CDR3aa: CASSLVRGGEETQYF; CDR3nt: TGTGCCAGCAGCTTAGTTAGGGGGGGCGAAGAGACCCAGTACTTC
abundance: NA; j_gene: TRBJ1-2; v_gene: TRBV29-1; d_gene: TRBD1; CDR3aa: CSVEDSSARGLYGYTF; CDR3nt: TGCAGCGTTGAAGATAGTTCGGCGAGGGGGCTCTATGGCTACACCTTC
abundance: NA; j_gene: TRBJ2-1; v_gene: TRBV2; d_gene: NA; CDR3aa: CASSEEATGLSSSYNEQFF; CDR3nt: TGTGCCAGCAGTGAAGAGGCCACGGGACTTTCCAGCTCCTACAATGAGCAGTTCTTC
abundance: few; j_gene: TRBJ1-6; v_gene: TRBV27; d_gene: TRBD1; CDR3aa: CASSLYGGGISPLHF; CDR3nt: TGTGCCAGCAGTTTATACGGAGGGGGCATTTCACCCCTCCACTTT
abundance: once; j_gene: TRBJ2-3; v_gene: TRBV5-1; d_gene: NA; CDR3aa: CASKADRSTDTQYF; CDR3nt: TGCGCCAGCAAAGCGGACCGTAGCACAGATACGCAGTATTTT
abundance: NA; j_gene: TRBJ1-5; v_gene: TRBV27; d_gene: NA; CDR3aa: CASSGSSNQPQHF; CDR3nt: TGTGCCAGCAGTGGGAGTTCAAATCAGCCCCAGCATTTT
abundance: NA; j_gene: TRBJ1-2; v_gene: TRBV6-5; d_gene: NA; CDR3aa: CASSEGSAYGYTF; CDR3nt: TGTGCCAGCTCGGAGGGGAGCGCCTATGGCTACACCTTC
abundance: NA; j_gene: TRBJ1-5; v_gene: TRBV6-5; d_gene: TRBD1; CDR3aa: CASRTGNSNQPQHF; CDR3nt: TGTGCCAGTCGGACAGGGAATAGCAATCAGCCCCAGCATTTT
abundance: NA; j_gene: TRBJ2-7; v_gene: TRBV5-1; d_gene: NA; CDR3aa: CASSLGSGNSYEQYF; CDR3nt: TGCGCCAGCAGCTTGGGGTCGGGGAACTCCTACGAGCAGTACTTC
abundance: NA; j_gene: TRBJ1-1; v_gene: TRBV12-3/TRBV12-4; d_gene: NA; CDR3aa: CASPRGGCPEAFF; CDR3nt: TGTGCCAGCCCTAGAGGGGGATGCCCTGAAGCTTTCTTT
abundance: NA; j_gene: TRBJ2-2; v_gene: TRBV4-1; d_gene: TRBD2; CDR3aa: CASSGSPAGNTGELFF; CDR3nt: TGCGCCAGCAGCGGGTCGCCAGCGGGAAACACCGGGGAGCTGTTTTTT
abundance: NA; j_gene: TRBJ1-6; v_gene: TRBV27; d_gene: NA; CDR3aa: CASSSGYPNSPLHF; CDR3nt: TGTGCCAGCAGTTCAGGATACCCGAATTCACCCCTCCACTTT
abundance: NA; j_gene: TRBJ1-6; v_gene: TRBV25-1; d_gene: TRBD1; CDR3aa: CASRGGQGDPPLHF; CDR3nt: TGTGCCAGCAGGGGGGGACAGGGTGACCCACCCCTCCACTTT
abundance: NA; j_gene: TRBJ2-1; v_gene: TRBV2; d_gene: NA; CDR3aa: CASRGVGGGNEQFF; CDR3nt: TGTGCCAGCAGGGGGGTCGGGGGAGGCAATGAGCAGTTCTTC
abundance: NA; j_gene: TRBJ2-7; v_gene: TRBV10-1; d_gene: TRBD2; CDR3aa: CASSTTGTSGLYEQYF; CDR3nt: TGCGCCAGCAGTACCACCGGGACTAGCGGCCTATACGAGCAGTACTTC
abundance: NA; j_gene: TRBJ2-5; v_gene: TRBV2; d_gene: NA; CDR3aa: CASSKNSGETQYF; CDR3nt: TGTGCCAGCAGCAAAAACAGCGGGGAGACCCAGTACTTC
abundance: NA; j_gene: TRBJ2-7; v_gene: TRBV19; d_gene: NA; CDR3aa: CASSTRQAGGYEQYF; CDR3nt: TGTGCCAGTAGTACCCGACAGGCCGGGGGGTACGAGCAGTACTTC
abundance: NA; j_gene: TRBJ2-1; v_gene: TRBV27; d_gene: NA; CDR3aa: CASSFRPFGNEQFF; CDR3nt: TGTGCCAGCAGTTTTCGTCCTTTCGGCAATGAGCAGTTCTTC
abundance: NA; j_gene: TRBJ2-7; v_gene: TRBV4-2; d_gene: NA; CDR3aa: CASSQALDRSYEQYF; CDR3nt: TGTGCCAGCAGCCAAGCTCTGGACAGATCCTACGAGCAGTACTTC
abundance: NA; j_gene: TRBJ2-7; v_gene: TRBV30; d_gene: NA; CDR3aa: CAWSVLGEQYF; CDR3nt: TGTGCCTGGAGTGTACTCGGCGAGCAGTACTTC
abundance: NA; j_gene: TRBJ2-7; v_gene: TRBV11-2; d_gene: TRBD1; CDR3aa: CASSLGQGGEQYF; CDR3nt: TGTGCCAGCAGCTTAGGACAGGGTGGTGAGCAGTACTTC
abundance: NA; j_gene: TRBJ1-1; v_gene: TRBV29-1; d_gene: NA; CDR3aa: CSVSESRITEAFF; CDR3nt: TGCAGCGTGTCGGAATCGAGGATCACTGAAGCTTTCTTT
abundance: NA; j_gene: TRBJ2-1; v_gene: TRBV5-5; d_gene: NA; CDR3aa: CASSLTTGRTYNEQFF; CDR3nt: TGTGCCAGCAGCTTAACGACAGGGAGGACCTACAATGAGCAGTTCTTC
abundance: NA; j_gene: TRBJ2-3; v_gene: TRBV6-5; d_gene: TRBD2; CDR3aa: CASTGLAGGDTQYF; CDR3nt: TGTGCCAGCACGGGACTAGCGGGGGGAGATACGCAGTATTTT
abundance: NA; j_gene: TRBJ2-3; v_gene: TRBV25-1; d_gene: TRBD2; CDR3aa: CASSGTPLAGVTDTQYF; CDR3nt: TGTGCCAGCAGTGGAACCCCTCTAGCGGGGGTTACAGATACGCAGTATTTT
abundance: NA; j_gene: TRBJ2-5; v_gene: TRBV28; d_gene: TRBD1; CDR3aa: CASSRRTGRETQYF; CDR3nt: TGTGCCAGCAGTAGACGGACAGGGAGGGAGACCCAGTACTTC
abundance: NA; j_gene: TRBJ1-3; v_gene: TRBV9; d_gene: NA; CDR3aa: CASSVGAESSGNTIYF; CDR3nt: TGTGCCAGCAGCGTAGGAGCCGAAAGCTCTGGAAACACCATATATTTT
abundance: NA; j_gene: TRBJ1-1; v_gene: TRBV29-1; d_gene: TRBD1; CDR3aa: CSVVRDRGTEAFF; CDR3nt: TGCAGCGTTGTCCGGGACAGGGGTACTGAAGCTTTCTTT
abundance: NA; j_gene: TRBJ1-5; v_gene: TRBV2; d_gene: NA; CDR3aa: CASSLSPLQPQHF; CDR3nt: TGTGCCAGCAGTCTTTCCCCCCTCCAGCCCCAGCATTTT
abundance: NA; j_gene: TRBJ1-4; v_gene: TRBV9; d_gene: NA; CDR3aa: CASSPNTYGVNEKLFF; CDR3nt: TGTGCCAGCAGCCCCAACACCTACGGGGTTAATGAAAAACTGTTTTTT
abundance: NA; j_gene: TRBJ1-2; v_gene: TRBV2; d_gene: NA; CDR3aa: CASSTMDYGYTF; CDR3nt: TGTGCCAGCTCGACTATGGACTATGGCTACACCTTC
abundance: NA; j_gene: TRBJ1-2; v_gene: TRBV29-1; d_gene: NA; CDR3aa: CSARDTTNYGYTF; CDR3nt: TGCAGCGCGCGGGACACCACTAACTATGGCTACACCTTC
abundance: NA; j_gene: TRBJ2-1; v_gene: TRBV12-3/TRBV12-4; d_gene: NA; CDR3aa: CASSLSVGEQFF; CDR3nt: TGTGCCAGCAGTTTGTCGGTCGGGGAGCAGTTCTTC
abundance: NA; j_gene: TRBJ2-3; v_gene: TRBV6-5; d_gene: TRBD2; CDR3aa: CASSPGTSSDTQYF; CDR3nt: TGTGCCAGCAGTCCCGGGACTAGCTCAGATACGCAGTATTTT
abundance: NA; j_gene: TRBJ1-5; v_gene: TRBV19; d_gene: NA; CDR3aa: CASSIEDQGQPQHF; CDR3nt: TGTGCCAGTAGTATAGAGGATCAGGGTCAGCCCCAGCATTTT
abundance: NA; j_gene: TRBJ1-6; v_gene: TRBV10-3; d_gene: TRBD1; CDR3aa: CATSDREAPLHF; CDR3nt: TGTGCCACTTCTGACAGGGAGGCACCCCTCCACTTT
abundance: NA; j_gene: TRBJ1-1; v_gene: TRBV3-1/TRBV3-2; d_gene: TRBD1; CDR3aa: CASSRRLQGGSTEAFF; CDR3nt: TGTGCCAGCAGCCGCCGATTACAGGGGGGGAGCACTGAAGCTTTCTTT
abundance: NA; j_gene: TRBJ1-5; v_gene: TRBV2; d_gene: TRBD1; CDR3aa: CASSGDRGQGNQPQHF; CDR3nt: TGTGCCAGCAGTGGGGACAGGGGGCAGGGCAATCAGCCCCAGCATTTT
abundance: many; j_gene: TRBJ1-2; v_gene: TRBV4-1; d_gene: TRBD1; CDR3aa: CASSRQGNLYGYTF; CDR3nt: TGCGCCAGCAGCCGACAGGGGAACTTATATGGCTACACCTTC
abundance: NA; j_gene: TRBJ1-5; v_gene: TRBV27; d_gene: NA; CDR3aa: CASSLRPGLNQPQHF; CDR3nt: TGTGCCAGCAGTCTAAGGCCAGGCCTCAATCAGCCCCAGCATTTT
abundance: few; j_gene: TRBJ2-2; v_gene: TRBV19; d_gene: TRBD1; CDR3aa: CASSIRRGQGSNTGELFF; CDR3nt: TGTGCCAGTAGTATAAGAAGGGGGCAGGGATCGAACACCGGGGAGCTGTTTTTT
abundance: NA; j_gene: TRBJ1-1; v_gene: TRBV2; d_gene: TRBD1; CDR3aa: CASRKGQGNTEAFF; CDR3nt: TGTGCCAGCAGGAAAGGACAGGGGAACACTGAAGCTTTCTTT
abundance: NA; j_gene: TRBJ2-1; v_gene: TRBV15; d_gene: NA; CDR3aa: CATSRRGSYNEQFF; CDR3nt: TGTGCCACCAGCAGAAGGGGGTCCTACAATGAGCAGTTCTTC
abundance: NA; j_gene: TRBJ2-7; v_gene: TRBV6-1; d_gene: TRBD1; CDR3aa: CASSELGTGRLYEQYF; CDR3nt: TGTGCCAGCAGTGAACTCGGGACAGGGAGACTCTACGAGCAGTACTTC
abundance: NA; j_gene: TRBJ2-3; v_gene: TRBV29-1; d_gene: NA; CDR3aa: CSGTDRSREGDTQYF; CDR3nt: TGCAGCGGGACGGACAGAAGTAGAGAGGGAGATACGCAGTATTTT
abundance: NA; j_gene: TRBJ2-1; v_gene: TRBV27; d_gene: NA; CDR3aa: CASGGPGNEQFF; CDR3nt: TGTGCCAGCGGGGGCCCTGGTAATGAGCAGTTCTTC
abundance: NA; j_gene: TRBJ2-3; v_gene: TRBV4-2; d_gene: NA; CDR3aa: CASSQVAGGEGTDTQYF; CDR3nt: TGTGCCAGCAGCCAAGTCGCGGGCGGGGAAGGTACAGATACGCAGTATTTT
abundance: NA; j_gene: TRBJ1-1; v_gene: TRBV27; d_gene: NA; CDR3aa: CASKDRTAPGNTEAFF; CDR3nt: TGTGCCAGCAAAGATAGGACAGCTCCCGGGAACACTGAAGCTTTCTTT
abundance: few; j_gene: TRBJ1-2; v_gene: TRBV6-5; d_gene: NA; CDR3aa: CASAGRRTNYGYTF; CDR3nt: TGTGCCAGCGCGGGGAGGAGAACCAACTATGGCTACACCTTC
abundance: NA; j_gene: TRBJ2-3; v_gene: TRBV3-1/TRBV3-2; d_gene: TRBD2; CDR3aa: CASSRPIAGGTDTQYF; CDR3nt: TGTGCCAGCAGCCGGCCGATAGCGGGGGGCACAGATACGCAGTATTTT